This T cell receptor (beta chain) came from a study of CXCR3-negative and CXCR3-positive naive CD8 T cells. Every CD8+ T cell subset underwent triplicate sorting at some 300,000 cells apiece. From germline, CDR1 is GTSNPN and CDR2 SVGIG (reference sequence). The CDR3 is 13 residues long. Regarding this clonotype: Its antigen is currently unknown.

Study-wide results and limits: CXCR3-positive naive cells carried more hydrophobic TRB CDR3s than CXCR3-negative naive cells did.

The authors prepared UMI-labeled TRB cDNA libraries by 5' RACE. For each CDR3 protein, TCRdb gives one entry from its re-call of the 5' RACE reads, without DNA. Its clone listing holds around 160,000 distinct CDR3 sequences. The rearrangement uses TRBV30 and TRBJ1-1. Sequenced material: naive CXCR3+ CD8+ T cells from blood. Subset reported: CD45RO-CCR7+CD27+CD95- naive CD8+ T cells expressing CXCR3 (TNR3+). This receptor was taken from a human donor in good health. Some clones in this sample may be carry-over from other donors' samples. CDR3 amino acids: CAWSGQGGTEAFF.